This entry concerns a single TCR beta chain. Its target is unknown. The data derive from a study of T cells in localized non-small cell lung cancer. Germline V gene sequence: CDR1 SQVTM, CDR2 ANQGSEA. V was pared by 4 bases and J by 3 bases, with 7 bases between. This CDR3 has 11 residues. Only in-frame clones appear in the TCRdb table, and some are missing; sequencing was by immunoSEQ multiplex PCR. The table includes 50,000 or so clones, around 82% detected once. Study-wide results and limits: Appearance in adjacent lung was seen for a median about 58 of the top 100 tumor clones. With higher T cell density in blood came longer overall survival. Tumor showed lower T cell clonality than uninvolved adjacent lung, where it was highest.

V usage is TRBV29-1 and J usage is TRBJ2-7, with D perhaps matching TRBD2 (5 bases). The TCR originated in a woman aged 35-75 years with stage II lung adenocarcinoma. The material sequenced was PBMCs, taken before any cancer treatment. This chain's CDR3 is CSVGTSYEQYF. The CDR3 coding sequence is TGCAGCGTTGGTACTAGCTACGAGCAGTACTTC.